The present TCR beta chain was sequenced within a study of beta chain features in type 1 diabetes. Looking at the study overall: Patients shared similar age, gender and cell yields with healthy donors. Sorted cells numbering 107,917,701 were examined across all samples. Study outcomes and limitations: For type 1 diabetes patients, VDJ junctions showed fewer insertions and more deletions. Moderate yet significant TCRB CDR3 shortening was seen in Type 1 diabetes patients in all four CD4+ subsets. The naive, central memory and Treg TCRB repertoires of patients appeared to be more similar to one another than those of healthy donors.

Per germline, CDR1 MNHEY and CDR2 SVGAGI. This CDR3 is 14 amino acids long. V dropped 2 bases and J dropped 10 bases, with 15 bases sitting between them. A note on this clone: Its cognate antigen is unknown.

The whole isolated RNA underwent reverse transcription, so sequencing captured expressed TCRB transcripts. Sequencing used immunoSEQ multiplex PCR; TCRdb keeps in-frame clones, though not all of them. The sample gives around 160,000 clones, about 9% of which show up once; 0.45% to 0.55% is in the top ten. The specimen sequenced was central memory CD4+ T cells from blood. The source is a woman between 18 and 29 years old with type 1 diabetes. This sequence joins TRBV6-5 and TRBJ2-1; tentatively, D is TRBD1 (6 bases). In nucleotides, the CDR3 is TGTGCCAGCAGTTACGGCACAGGGCGTCGGGAGCAGTTCTTC. This sequence encodes CASSYGTGRREQFF.